Below are 18 T cell receptor beta chains sequenced from a single sample in a study of identical twins. TCRdb called the 5' RACE reads again in MiXCR, with one record for every CDR3 protein. The profile shows fewer than 250,000 distinct CDR3 sequences, around 6.6% of them singletons. The same sample was also used in a study of yellow fever vaccine responses in identical twins.

What was sequenced was memory (CD45RO+) T cells sorted from blood. The receptors stem from a woman aged 18-29 years in good health.

This clonotype appeared a few times. The V and J genes are TRBV7-9 and TRBJ2-7; D may be TRBD1 (6 bases). The CDR3 length is 13 residues. Germline V gives CDR1 SEHNR, CDR2 FQNEAQ (reference sequence). V was cut by 3 bases and J by 5 bases, with 11 bases left in between. As DNA, the CDR3 is TGTGCCAGCAGCTTCGTGGGGGCCCACGAGCAGTACGTC. It is translated as CASSFVGAHEQYV.

The V gene is TRBV6-4, the J gene TRBJ2-2, with 10 bases aligning to TRBD1. Per the germline V gene, CDR1 is MRHNA and CDR2 is SNTAGT. The length of the CDR3 is 15 residues. With 5 bases clipped from V and 3 bases from J, the junction kept 3 bases outside the gene matches. The CDR3 nucleotides read TGTGCCAGCAGTAATGGGACAGGGGACACCGGGGAGCTGTTTTTT. Its translation is CASSNGTGDTGELFF.

This clonotype was seen repeatedly, ten times or more. V usage is TRBV14 and J usage is TRBJ2-7; the D gene is possibly TRBD1 (5 bases). From germline, CDR1 is SGHDN and CDR2 FVKESK. The CDR3 runs to 15 residues. V was trimmed by 4 bases and J by 1 base, leaving 14 bases between them. CDR3 amino acids: CASSRYFRASYEQYF. The CDR3 coding sequence is TGTGCCAGCAGCCGGTACTTCAGGGCGTCCTACGAGCAGTACTTC.

This clonotype was detected many times. V gene TRBV5-5 combines with J gene TRBJ2-3; D not certain. The CDR3 loop spans 14 amino acids. Germline-derived CDR1 and CDR2 are SGHKS and YYEKEE (reference sequence). Between the trimmed V and J ends, which lost 6 bases and 2 bases, there was a span of 13 bases. In DNA form, the CDR3 reads TGTGCCAGCAAGCTGAGGACCAACACAGATACGCAGTATTTT. Translation gives CASKLRTNTDTQYF.

At least ten counts were recorded for this clonotype. The chain is built from TRBV12-3 or TRBV12-4 and TRBJ2-1; D is possibly TRBD1 or TRBD2 (7 bases each). The CDR3 totals 15 residues. V was clipped by 6 bases and J by 7 bases, with 19 bases between them. CDR3 amino acids: CASSPQGGGLNEQFF. Here the CDR3 DNA reads TGTGCCAGCAGCCCCCAGGGGGGAGGGCTTAATGAGCAGTTCTTC.

This clonotype was picked up many times. The gene calls are TRBV5-1 and TRBJ1-3; TRBD1 might be the D (5 bases). The germline gives CDR1 SGHRS, CDR2 YFSETQ. Between the trimmed V and J ends, which lost 1 base and 0 bases, there was a span of 5 bases. The length of the CDR3 is 14 residues. As DNA, the CDR3 is TGCGCCAGCAGCTTGCAGGGCTCTGGAAACACCATATATTTT. This encodes CASSLQGSGNTIYF.

This clonotype was seen more than once but under ten times. The chain recombines TRBV3-1 with TRBJ2-4; D gene ambiguous. From germline, CDR1 is LGHDT and CDR2 YNNKEL (reference sequence). Trimming cost V 1 base and J 5 bases, with 9 bases left between them. The CDR3 has 14 amino acids. The CDR3 DNA reads as TGTGCCAGCAGCCAAGTCGGCGGACAAAACATTCAGTACTTC. The encoded protein is CASSQVGGQNIQYF.

This clonotype was recorded a few times. J is TRBJ2-1 and V is TRBV6-1, with 10 bases matching TRBD2. Trimming removed 6 bases from V and 5 bases from J; junction bases left unmatched: 10. Germline V gene data show CDR1 as MNHNS and CDR2 as SASEGT. The CDR3 is 16 residues long. CDR3 protein: CASSLGDLAGDNEQFF. The CDR3 region has the DNA TGTGCCAGCAGCCTAGGGGATCTAGCGGGGGACAATGAGCAGTTCTTC.

The V gene is TRBV20-1, the J gene TRBJ2-5; D assignment may be TRBD1 or TRBD2 (5 bases each). CDR1 DFQATT and CDR2 SNEGSKA come from the germline V gene (reference sequence). This CDR3 is built from 12 residues. The V end lost 5 bases, the J end lost 4 bases, and 11 bases lay between the germline ends. CDR3 bases: TGCAGTGCTGACGGGGACCGAGAGACCCAGTACTTC. Translation gives CSADGDRETQYF.

This clonotype was detected only a few times. The chain uses TRBV5-1 and TRBJ2-1; D is unclear. Germline V lookup: CDR1 SGHRS, CDR2 YFSETQ. The ends were cut back, 0 bases at V and 5 bases at J, with 6 bases in the middle. CDR3 size: 13 residues. CDR3 loop: CASSLAPNNEQFF. Here the CDR3 DNA reads TGCGCCAGCAGCTTGGCCCCCAACAATGAGCAGTTCTTC.

This clonotype appeared many times. This sequence joins TRBV15 and TRBJ1-2; D gene ambiguous. This CDR3 has 14 residues. Trimming removed 1 base from V and 8 bases from J, with 14 bases in between. CDR1 is LNHNV and CDR2 is YYDKDF in the germline V gene (reference sequence). Here the CDR3 reads CATSRGDLGGGYTF. CDR3 nucleotide sequence: TGTGCCACCAGCAGAGGTGATCTAGGAGGGGGCTACACCTTC.

This CDR3 reads CASSLRGGGGTDTQYF. In DNA, the CDR3 is TGTGCCAGCAGCCTCCGTGGGGGGGGCGGGACAGATACGCAGTATTTT. The rearrangement uses TRBV9 and TRBJ2-3; a possible D gene is TRBD2 (7 bases). CDR1 is SGDLS and CDR2 is YYNGEE in the germline V gene. This CDR3 region has 16 residues. Trimming removed 4 bases at V and 3 bases at J, with 18 bases between.

Only a few counts were recorded for this clonotype. The chain couples TRBV20-1 to TRBJ1-1, with D possibly being TRBD1 (5 bases). The CDR3 runs to 11 residues. The germline V and J ends were trimmed by 6 bases and 9 bases, with 14 bases remaining between them. Germline assignment: CDR1 DFQATT and CDR2 SNEGSKA (reference sequence). This CDR3 reads CSAGTFRQAFF. Here the CDR3 DNA reads TGCAGTGCAGGGACCTTCAGACAAGCTTTCTTT.

This clonotype appeared a few times. This chain links TRBV4-2 with TRBJ2-3; perhaps TRBD1 as D (5 bases). The CDR3 covers 17 residues. The V end lost 0 bases, the J end lost 1 base, and 14 bases lay between the germline ends. The germline gives CDR1 LGHNA, CDR2 YNFKEQ. The CDR3 reads CASSQDPGAVGTDTQYF. Here the CDR3 DNA reads TGTGCCAGCAGCCAAGATCCTGGGGCGGTGGGCACAGATACGCAGTATTTT.

This clonotype was recorded a few times. The rearrangement links TRBV15 to TRBJ1-1; D is possibly TRBD1 (5 bases). CDR1 is LNHNV and CDR2 is YYDKDF in the germline V gene (reference sequence). This CDR3 comprises 17 residues. V was cut by 0 bases and J by 1 base, with 15 bases left in between. CDR3 bases: TGTGCCACCAGCAGAGAGGGGTGGTGGCAGGGGAACACTGAAGCTTTCTTT. It codes for CATSREGWWQGNTEAFF.

J is TRBJ2-5 and V is TRBV14, with 10 positions matching TRBD2. J was trimmed by 2 bases and V by 1 base; bases with no gene match: 7. The CDR3 has 17 residues. Germline V lookup: CDR1 SGHDN, CDR2 FVKESK. The CDR3 here is CASSQGVRAGGQETQYF. The DNA for the CDR3 is TGTGCCAGCAGCCAAGGAGTAAGAGCGGGGGGGCAAGAGACCCAGTACTTC.

The chain recombines TRBV4-2 with TRBJ2-7, with no clear D. Germline assignment: CDR1 LGHNA and CDR2 YNFKEQ. The CDR3 consists of 15 residues. V dropped 2 bases and J dropped 4 bases, with 15 bases sitting between them. The CDR3 DNA follows: TGTGCCAGCAGCCAAAAACCGGGCCTACGTTACGAGCAGTACTTC. It encodes CASSQKPGLRYEQYF.

In this sample, this clonotype turned up many times. The chain couples TRBV20-1 to TRBJ2-7, with 8 bases matching TRBD2. This CDR3 is 15 amino acids long. Germline assignment: CDR1 DFQATT and CDR2 SNEGSKA (reference sequence). V shed 0 bases, J shed 5 bases, and the junction held 9 bases outside the gene matches. The CDR3 nucleotides are TGCAGTGCTAGAGATCTGCAGCGGGAGAAAAACGAGCAGTACTTC. This translates into CSARDLQREKNEQYF.